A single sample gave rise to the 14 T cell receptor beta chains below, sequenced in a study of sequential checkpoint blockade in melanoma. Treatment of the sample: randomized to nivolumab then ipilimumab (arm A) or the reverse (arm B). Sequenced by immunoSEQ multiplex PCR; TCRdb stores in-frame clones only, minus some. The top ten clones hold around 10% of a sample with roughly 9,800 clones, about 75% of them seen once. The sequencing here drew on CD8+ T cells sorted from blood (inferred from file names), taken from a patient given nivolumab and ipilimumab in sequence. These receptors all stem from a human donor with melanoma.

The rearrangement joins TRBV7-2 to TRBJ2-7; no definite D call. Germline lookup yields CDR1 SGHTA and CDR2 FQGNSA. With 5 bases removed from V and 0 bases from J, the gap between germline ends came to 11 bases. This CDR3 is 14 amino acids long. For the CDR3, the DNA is TGTGCCAGCAGCGTATACTTGTTCTCCTACGAGCAGTACTTC. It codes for CASSVYLFSYEQYF.

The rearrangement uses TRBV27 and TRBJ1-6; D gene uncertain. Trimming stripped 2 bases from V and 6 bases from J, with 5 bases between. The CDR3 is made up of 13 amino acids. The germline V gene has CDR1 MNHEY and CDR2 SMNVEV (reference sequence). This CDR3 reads CASSLEGNSPLHF. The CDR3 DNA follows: TGTGCCAGCAGTTTAGAGGGTAATTCACCCCTCCACTTT.

Here the CDR3 reads CASRPGQGEETQYF. The CDR3 nucleotides are TGTGCCAGCAGGCCGGGACAGGGGGAAGAGACCCAGTACTTC. V gene TRBV5-4 combines with J gene TRBJ2-5, with 11 bases lining up with TRBD1. After removal of 5 bases from V and 3 bases from J, the junction contained 3 bases not matched to a gene. CDR1 and CDR2 from the germline V gene are SGHNT and YYREEE (reference sequence). This CDR3 is 14 amino acids long.

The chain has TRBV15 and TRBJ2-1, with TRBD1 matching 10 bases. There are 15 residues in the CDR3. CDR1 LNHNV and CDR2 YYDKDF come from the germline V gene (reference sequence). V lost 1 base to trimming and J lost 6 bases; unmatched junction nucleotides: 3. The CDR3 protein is CATSRVTGGSNEQFF. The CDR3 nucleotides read TGTGCCACCAGCAGAGTGACAGGGGGCTCCAATGAGCAGTTCTTC.

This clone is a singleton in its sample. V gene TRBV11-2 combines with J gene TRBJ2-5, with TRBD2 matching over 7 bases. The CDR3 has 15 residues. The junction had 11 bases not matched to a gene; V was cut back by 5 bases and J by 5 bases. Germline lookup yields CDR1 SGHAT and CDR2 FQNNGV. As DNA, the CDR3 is TGTGCCAGCAGCCCGCCGGCGGGAGAGCGGGAGACCCAGTACTTC. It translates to CASSPPAGERETQYF.

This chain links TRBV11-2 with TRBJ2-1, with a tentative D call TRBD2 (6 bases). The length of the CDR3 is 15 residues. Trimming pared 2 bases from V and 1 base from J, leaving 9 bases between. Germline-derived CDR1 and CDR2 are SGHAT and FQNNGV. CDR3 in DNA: TGTGCCAGCAGCTTACTAGCGCTGTCCTACAATGAGCAGTTCTTC. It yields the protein CASSLLALSYNEQFF.

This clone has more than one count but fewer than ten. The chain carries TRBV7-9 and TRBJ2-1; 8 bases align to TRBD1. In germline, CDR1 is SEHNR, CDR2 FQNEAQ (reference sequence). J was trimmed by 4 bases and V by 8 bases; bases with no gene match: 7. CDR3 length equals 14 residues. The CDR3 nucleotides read TGTGCCAGCTCAATTACAGGGGGGTACAATGAGCAGTTCTTC. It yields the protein CASSITGGYNEQFF.

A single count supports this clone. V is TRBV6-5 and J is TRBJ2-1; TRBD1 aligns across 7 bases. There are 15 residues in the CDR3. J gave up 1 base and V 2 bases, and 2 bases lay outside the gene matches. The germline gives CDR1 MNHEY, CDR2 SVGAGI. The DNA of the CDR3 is TGTGCCAGCAGTTACGCCAGGGGGTCCTACAATGAGCAGTTCTTC. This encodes CASSYARGSYNEQFF.

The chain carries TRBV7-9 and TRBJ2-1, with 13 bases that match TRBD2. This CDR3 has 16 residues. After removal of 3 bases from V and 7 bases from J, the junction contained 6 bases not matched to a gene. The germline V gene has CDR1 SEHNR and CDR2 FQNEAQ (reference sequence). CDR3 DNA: TGTGCCAGCAGCTTCCGGACTAGCGGGAGTCGTAATGAGCAGTTCTTC. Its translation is CASSFRTSGSRNEQFF. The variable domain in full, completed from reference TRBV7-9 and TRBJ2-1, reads DTGVSQNPRHKITKRGQNVTFRCDPISEHNRLYWYRQTLGQGPEFLTYFQNEAQLEKSRLLSDRFSAERPKGSFSTLEIQRTEQGDSAMYLCASSFRTSGSRNEQFFGPGTRLTVL.

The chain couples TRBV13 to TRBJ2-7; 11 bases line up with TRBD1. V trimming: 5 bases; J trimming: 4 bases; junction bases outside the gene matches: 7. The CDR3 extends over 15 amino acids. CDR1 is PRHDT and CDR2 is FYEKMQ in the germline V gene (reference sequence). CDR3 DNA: TGTGCCAGCAGCCCCGAAGGGACAGGGGGTTACGAGCAGTACTTC. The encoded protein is CASSPEGTGGYEQYF.

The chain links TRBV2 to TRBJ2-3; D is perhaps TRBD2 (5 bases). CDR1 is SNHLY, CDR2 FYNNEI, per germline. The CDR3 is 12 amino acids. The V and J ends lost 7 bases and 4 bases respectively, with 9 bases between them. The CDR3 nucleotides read TGTGCCAGCAATCCAGCGGCAGATACGCAGTATTTT. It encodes CASNPAADTQYF.

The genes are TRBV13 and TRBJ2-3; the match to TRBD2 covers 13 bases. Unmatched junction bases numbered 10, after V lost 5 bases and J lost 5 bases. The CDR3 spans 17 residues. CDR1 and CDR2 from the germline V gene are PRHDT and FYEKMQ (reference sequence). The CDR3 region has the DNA TGTGCCAGCAGCATAACTAGCGGGAGGGCCGGGGAAGATACGCAGTATTTT. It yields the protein CASSITSGRAGEDTQYF.

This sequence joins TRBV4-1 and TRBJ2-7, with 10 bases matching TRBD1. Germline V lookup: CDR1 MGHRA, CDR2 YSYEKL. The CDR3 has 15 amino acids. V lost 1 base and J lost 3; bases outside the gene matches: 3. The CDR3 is CASSQVGQGNYEQYF. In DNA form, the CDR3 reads TGCGCCAGCAGCCAAGTGGGACAGGGGAACTACGAGCAGTACTTC.

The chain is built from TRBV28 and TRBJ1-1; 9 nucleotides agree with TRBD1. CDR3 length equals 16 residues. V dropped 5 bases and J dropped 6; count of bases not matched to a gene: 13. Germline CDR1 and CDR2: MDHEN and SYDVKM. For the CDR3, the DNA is TGTGCCAGCAGTACAGGGGGCCTTCCTGTCGGCCCTGAAGCTTTCTTT. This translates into CASSTGGLPVGPEAFF.